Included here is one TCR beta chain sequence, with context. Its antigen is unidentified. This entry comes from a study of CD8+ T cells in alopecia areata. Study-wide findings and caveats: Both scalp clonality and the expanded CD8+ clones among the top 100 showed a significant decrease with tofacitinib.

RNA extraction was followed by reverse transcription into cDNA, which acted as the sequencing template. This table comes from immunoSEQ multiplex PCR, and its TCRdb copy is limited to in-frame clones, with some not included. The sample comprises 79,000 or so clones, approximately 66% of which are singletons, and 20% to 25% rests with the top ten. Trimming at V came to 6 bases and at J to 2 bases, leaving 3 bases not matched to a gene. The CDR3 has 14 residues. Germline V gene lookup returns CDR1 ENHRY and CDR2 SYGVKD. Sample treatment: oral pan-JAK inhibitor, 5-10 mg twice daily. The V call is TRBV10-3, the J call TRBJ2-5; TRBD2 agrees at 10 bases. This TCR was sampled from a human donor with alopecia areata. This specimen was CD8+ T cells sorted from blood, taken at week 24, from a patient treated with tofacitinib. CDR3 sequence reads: CAISSAGGQETQYF. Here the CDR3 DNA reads TGTGCCATCAGCTCAGCGGGGGGGCAAGAGACCCAGTACTTC.